In this sample, the clone carrying this T cell receptor beta chain turned up a few times. What it binds is unknown. Combining a sample-barcoded 5' primer with a J-beta primer mix, a second PCR ran for roughly 7 to 11 cycles. TCRdb re-analysed the 5' RACE reads in MiXCR, keeping a single row per CDR3 protein. The data contain about 1.5 million distinct CDR3 sequences, approximately 39% of them singletons. This specimen belongs to a study of blood T cells in healthy people across ages. General study points: Estimates of total diversity, which came from one million sequenced T cells, were considered to be underestimates. Long-lived and aged donors differed, with more naive CD4+ cells and higher diversity in the long-lived.

V lost 6 bases and J lost 3; bases outside the gene matches: 4. The germline gives CDR1 SQVTM, CDR2 ANQGSEA. The CDR3 has 13 amino acids. The chain has TRBV29-1 and TRBJ1-5, with TRBD1 identical over 8 bases. This TCR was sampled from a young woman in good health. The material sequenced was blood. The DNA for the CDR3 is TGCAGCGTCCAGGGGGCATCCAATCAGCCCCAGCATTTT. As protein: CSVQGASNQPQHF.